The 25 T cell receptor beta chains in this list originate from one sample, sequenced in a study of tumor and adjacent non-tumor tissue in lung cancer. A modified ARM-PCR protocol with three rounds of nested PCR amplified TCRbeta. In TCRdb, the multiplex PCR reads were re-called with MiXCR into one record per CDR3 protein. The sample consists of some 99,000 distinct CDR3 sequences, about 61% of them appearing once. This sample's RNA came from whole unsorted tissue. More than 3 cm separated this lung sample from the edge of the tumor. Sequenced material: distant non-tumor lung tissue. The receptors shown here come from a man aged 55-75 years with non-small cell lung cancer.

This clonotype was picked up many times. The chain recombines TRBV5-6 with TRBJ2-3; 8 nucleotides align to TRBD1. The germline V gene encodes CDR1 SGHDT and CDR2 YYEEEE. Trimming at V came to 0 bases and at J to 0 bases, leaving 9 bases not matched to a gene. The CDR3 extends over 18 amino acids. Here the CDR3 DNA reads TGTGCCAGCAGCTTGGGACTGGGGACAGGAACTAGCACAGATACGCAGTATTTT. Translated: CASSLGLGTGTSTDTQYF.

In regard to this clonotype: The junction differs from germline at one of its ends, possibly a read error. The CDR3 nucleotides read TGTGCCATCTCACAACCGGGACAGGGGGCGACCGGGGAGCTGTTTTTT. It is translated as CAISQPGQGATGELFF. The chain joins TRBV18 to TRBJ2-2; 12 bases fit TRBD1. CDR3 length: 16 amino acids. CDR1 KGHSH and CDR2 LQKENI come from the germline V gene.

In the case of this clonotype: A read error may produce the germline difference seen at one junction end. The chain has TRBV7-9 and TRBJ1-1, with 11 bases matching TRBD1. CDR3 length equals 18 residues. The germline CDR1 and CDR2 sequences are SEHNR and FQNEAQ (reference sequence). The CDR3 DNA reads as TGTGCCAGCAGCTTAGTCCGGACAGGGGGCCGGGGGAACACTGAATCTTTCTTT. Translated, it gives CASSLVRTGGRGNTESFF. The full variable domain, in which reference TRBV7-9 and TRBJ1-1 provide the parts outside the CDR3, is DTGVSQNPRHKITKRGQNVTFRCDPISEHNRLYWYRQTLGQGPEFLTYFQNEAQLEKSRLLSDRFSAERPKGSFSTLEIQRTEQGDSAMYLCASSLVRTGGRGNTESFFGQGTRLTVV.

This chain joins TRBV4-2 and TRBJ1-5; 8 bases are shared with TRBD1. The CDR3 runs 15 residues. Germline V gene lookup returns CDR1 LGHNA and CDR2 YNFKEQ. V lost 0 bases, J lost 9 bases, and 7 bases stayed unmatched. The CDR3 is CASSQDVRGHRPQHF. Here the CDR3 DNA reads TGTGCCAGCAGCCAAGATGTCAGGGGGCATCGGCCCCAGCATTTT.

This clonotype was observed at least ten times. This chain uses TRBV12-3 or TRBV12-4 with TRBJ2-1; 11 bases line up with TRBD2. Germline trimming cut 4 bases from V and 6 bases from J; bases unmatched to any gene: 2. CDR3 length equals 14 residues. CDR3 DNA sequence: TGTGCCAGCAGTTCCGGGACTAGCGGCAATGAGCAGTTCTTC. Protein product: CASSSGTSGNEQFF.

This clonotype was detected ten times or more. CDR3 region: CASSSGLGVYEQYF. The CDR3 DNA is TGTGCCAGCAGTTCGGGACTAGGTGTTTACGAGCAGTACTTC. This chain links TRBV6-5 with TRBJ2-7, with 8 bases aligning to TRBD2. Germline loops: CDR1 MNHEY, CDR2 SVGAGI. V was pared by 4 bases and J by 4 bases, with 6 bases of the junction left unmatched. The CDR3 has 14 amino acids.

By share, this clonotype counts as medium-sized. The chain employs TRBV6-1 and TRBJ1-5; 10 bases are shared with TRBD1. The CDR3 runs 15 residues. CDR1 and CDR2 (germline): MNHNS, SASEGT. The trim removed 1 base at V and 5 bases at J, leaving 2 bases unmatched. The CDR3 reads CASSEVGTGDQPQHF. The CDR3 DNA reads TGTGCCAGCAGTGAAGTCGGGACAGGGGATCAGCCCCAGCATTTT.

Concerning this clonotype itself: A much larger clonotype is one base distant, so this may be a read error. The genes are TRBV5-1 and TRBJ2-7; no clear D gene. Per germline, CDR1 SGHRS and CDR2 YFSETQ. Trimming left V 2 bases short and J 4 bases short, with 10 bases between. The CDR3 consists of 13 residues. In nucleotides, the CDR3 is TGCGCCAGCAGCTTCAATATGGGTTACGAGCAGTACTTC. Protein sequence: CASSFNMGYEQYF.

On this clonotype itself: One junction end disagrees with the germline gene, perhaps due to a read error. The chain uses TRBV12-3 or TRBV12-4 and TRBJ1-1, with D perhaps matching TRBD1 (5 bases). CDR3 length: 15 residues. CDR3 sequence (DNA): TGCGCCAGCAGTCGCGGGACCAACATAAACACTGAAGCTTTCTTT. As protein: CASSRGTNINTEAFF.

Comment on this clonotype: A much bigger clone sits one base away, suggesting this may be a read error. The chain recombines TRBV12-5 with TRBJ2-5; D might be TRBD2 (6 bases). Germline V gene data show CDR1 as LGHNT and CDR2 as FRNRAP. The CDR3 loop spans 17 amino acids. The CDR3 region is CASGWGREALYQETEYF. CDR3 coding DNA: TGTGCTAGTGGTTGGGGAAGGGAGGCGCTGTACCAAGAGACCGAGTACTTC.

For this clonotype: A clone one base away is much larger, so this may be a read error. Lacking the conserved final phenylalanine or tryptophan, this CDR3 likely reflects a read error. This chain joins TRBV6-1 and TRBJ2-7, with D possibly matching TRBD2 (5 bases). The CDR3 has 14 amino acids. The germline gives CDR1 MNHNS, CDR2 SASEGT. The V and J ends lost 5 bases and 0 bases respectively, with 11 bases between them. The DNA of the CDR3 is TGTGCCAGCAGTCGGGGTTTCAGCTCCTACGAGCAGTACCTC. Residues: CASSRGFSSYEQYL.

As regards this clonotype: An end of the junction differs from the germline gene, which may be a read error. The rearrangement joins TRBV11-2 to TRBJ1-6; D might be TRBD1 (6 bases). From germline, CDR1 is SGHAT and CDR2 FQNNGV. The CDR3 runs to 15 residues. The CDR3 coding sequence is TGTGCCAGCAGCTTAGATCAACAGGGTAATTCACTCCTCCACTTT. Its protein is CASSLDQQGNSLLHF.

In regard to this clonotype: One end of the junction fails to match germline, which may point to a read error. This chain joins TRBV6-2 or TRBV6-3 and TRBJ2-1; D possibly matches TRBD1 or TRBD2 (7 bases each). This CDR3 spans 18 amino acids. Germline V gene lookup returns CDR1 MNHEY and CDR2 SVGEGT. As DNA, the CDR3 is TGTGCCAGCAGTTACGTTGATATCAGGGGGGGCTCCTACAATGAACAGTTCTTC. Translation gives CASSYVDIRGGSYNEQFF.

This clonotype came up many times. The V gene is TRBV4-1, the J gene TRBJ2-1, with D hard to call. V gave up 2 bases and J gave up 2 bases, with 7 bases separating them. Germline assignment: CDR1 MGHRA and CDR2 YSYEKL. There are 14 residues in the CDR3. CDR3 DNA: TGCGCCAGCAGCCAATCCGGGCCCTACAATGAGCAGTTCTTC. This codes for CASSQSGPYNEQFF.

Notes on this clonotype: A much larger clonotype is one base distant, so this may be a read error. This CDR3 fails to terminate in the conserved phenylalanine or tryptophan, so it likely reflects a read error. The chain links TRBV28 to TRBJ2-1, with TRBD2 matching over 7 bases. Germline assignment: CDR1 MDHEN and CDR2 SYDVKM. Unmatched junction bases numbered 5, after V lost 3 bases and J lost 0 bases. This CDR3 has 16 residues. The CDR3 nucleotides read TGTGCCAGCAGTTTTCTAGCGGAAAGCTCCTACAATGAGCAGTTCTGC. Its protein is CASSFLAESSYNEQFC.

About this clonotype: Sequence at one end of the junction differs from germline and may be a read error. The chain couples TRBV11-3 to TRBJ2-2; D is perhaps TRBD2 (5 bases). In germline, CDR1 is SGHNT, CDR2 YENEEA. This CDR3 has 12 residues. DNA of the CDR3: TGCGCCTGCAGCTGCAGCGGTGGGGAGCTGTTTTTT. It is translated as CACSCSGGELFF.

This clonotype has ten or more counts. The chain's CDR3 is CASSFDLAAKNIQYF. The CDR3 region has the DNA TGTGCCAGCAGCTTCGACCTGGCTGCCAAAAACATTCAGTACTTC. The rearrangement joins TRBV11-2 to TRBJ2-4; no firm D call. There are 15 residues in the CDR3. Trimming took 3 bases from V and 1 from J, leaving 10 bases between them. CDR1 is SGHAT, CDR2 FQNNGV, per germline.

As for this clonotype: This clone may be a read error of a much larger clone one base away. This rearrangement joins TRBV6-1 to TRBJ2-2; 7 positions match TRBD2. With V trimmed by 4 bases and J by 2 bases, 7 bases remained unmatched. CDR3 length: 16 amino acids. The V gene's germline CDR1 is MNHNS and CDR2 SASEGT. The CDR3 DNA follows: TGTGCCAGCAGTGGACGCGGGAGCGGTAACACCGGGGAGCTGTTTTTT. Protein: CASSGRGSGNTGELFF.

This clonotype came up many times. This chain joins TRBV5-6 and TRBJ2-5; a possible D gene is TRBD2 (5 bases). There are 15 residues in the CDR3. Germline CDR1 SGHDT, CDR2 YYEEEE. V lost 0 bases and J 2 bases, leaving 11 bases between the germline ends. Here the CDR3 DNA reads TGTGCCAGCAGCTTGGCTTTGGGAGAACAAGAGACCCAGTACTTC. The encoded protein is CASSLALGEQETQYF.

With regard to this clonotype: The missing conserved phenylalanine or tryptophan at the end of this CDR3 makes a read error likely. The chain employs TRBV7-9 and TRBJ2-4; TRBD1 matches at 8 bases. CDR1 and CDR2 (germline): SEHNR, FQNEAQ (reference sequence). V dropped 4 bases and J dropped 0; count of bases not matched to a gene: 17. There are 20 residues in the CDR3. The CDR3 sequence: CASSSRGTGARPLAKNIQYV. The CDR3 nucleotides are TGTGCCAGCAGCTCCCGGGGGACAGGAGCCAGGCCCTTAGCCAAAAACATTCAGTACGTC.

For this clonotype: A junction end diverges from the germline sequence, so it may reflect a read error. The chain couples TRBV6-2 or TRBV6-3 to TRBJ1-5; D might be TRBD1 (6 bases). Germline CDR1 and CDR2: MNHEY and SVGEGT. The CDR3 covers 19 residues. CDR3: CASSPQTDRGAGSNQHQHF. As DNA, the CDR3 is TGTGCTAGCAGTCCTCAGACGGACAGAGGGGCCGGGAGCAATCAGCACCAGCATTTT.

As to this clonotype: This may arise from a read error, as a much more abundant clone is one base away. V and J are TRBV5-1 and TRBJ2-3, with D possibly TRBD1 on 5 matching bases. The last part of the DNA fits TRBJ1-5 better; the J call may be wrong. This CDR3 is built from 16 residues. Germline V CDR1 and CDR2: SGHRS, YFSETQ. The chain's CDR3 is CASSPGGRSSTDTQHF. CDR3 bases: TGCGCCAGCAGCCCGGGGGGACGTTCTAGCACAGATACGCAGCATTTT.

In the case of this clonotype: This may be a read error, as it is one base from a much larger clone. Written as DNA, the CDR3 is TGCACCAGCAGCCCGTTCGGACTAGCGGAGACCCAGTACTTC. Translating gives CTSSPFGLAETQYF. The gene calls are TRBV4-1 and TRBJ2-5; 9 bases agree with TRBD2. This CDR3 has 14 residues. The germline V gene has CDR1 MGHRA and CDR2 YSYEKL.

As for this clonotype: A much larger clonotype is one base distant, so this may be a read error. The V and J genes are TRBV10-1 and TRBJ1-1, with a tentative D call TRBD1 (5 bases). Germline V CDR1 and CDR2: WNHNN, SYGVQD (reference sequence). V was clipped by 6 bases and J by 6 bases, with 17 bases between them. The CDR3 loop spans 14 amino acids. The CDR3 DNA sequence: TGCGCCAGCAGCGCAGGTAGATGGGGGTCTGAAGCTTTCTTT. The encoded protein is CASSAGRWGSEAFF.

This clonotype was seen a handful of times. A read error may be the cause here, since a much bigger clone is one base away. This sequence joins TRBV11-2 and TRBJ2-1; D possibly corresponds to TRBD2 (6 bases). This CDR3 region has 17 residues. Germline CDR1 and CDR2: SGHAT and FQNNGV. Between the trimmed V and J ends, which lost 2 bases and 6 bases, there was a span of 20 bases. CDR3 sequence: CASSLFGWVGGRNEQFF. CDR3 bases: TGTGCCAGCAGCTTATTCGGCTGGGTTGGAGGGCGCAATGAGCAGTTCTTC.